This passage covers 22 T cell receptor beta chains from one sample sequenced in a study of CD8 T cells in ankylosing spondylitis. TCRdb processed the 5' RACE reads anew with MiXCR; each CDR3 protein has one entry. The sample yields 200,000 to 250,000 distinct CDR3 sequences, roughly 32% seen once. The sequencing input was blood, either unsorted or a sorted T cell fraction (not recorded which). The receptors shown here come from a male donor with ankylosing spondylitis or in good health (not recorded which).

This sequence joins TRBV29-1 and TRBJ2-7, with 10 bases matching TRBD2. The J segment lost 3 bases and the V segment lost 4 bases, leaving 12 bases of the junction unmatched. Germline-derived CDR1 and CDR2 are SQVTM and ANQGSEA. The CDR3 is 16 amino acids. As DNA, the CDR3 is TGCAGCGTTGCCACCGGGACTAGCGCTGAACTCTACGAGCAGTACTTC. It is translated as CSVATGTSAELYEQYF.

This clonotype was counted between two and nine times. CDR3 DNA: TGCGCCAGCAGCTTGGGACAGATCACCGGGGAGCTGTTTTTT. It codes for CASSLGQITGELFF. The chain carries TRBV5-1 and TRBJ2-2; D perhaps matches TRBD1 (5 bases). Germline CDR1 and CDR2: SGHRS and YFSETQ. This CDR3 comprises 14 residues. Trimming removed 0 bases at V and 4 bases at J, with 7 bases between. Using reference TRBV5-1 and TRBJ2-2 for the parts outside the CDR3, the full variable domain is KAGVTQTPRYLIKTRGQQVTLSCSPISGHRSVSWYQQTPGQGLQFLFEYFSETQRNKGNFPGRFSGRQFSNSRSEMNVSTLELGDSALYLCASSLGQITGELFFGEGSRLTVL.

The rearrangement joins TRBV20-1 to TRBJ1-2; no clear D. V gave up 6 bases and J gave up 4 bases, with 15 bases separating them. Germline V CDR1 and CDR2: DFQATT, SNEGSKA (reference sequence). The CDR3 runs to 13 residues. The CDR3 protein is CSATSRASYGYTF. The DNA of the CDR3 is TGCAGTGCAACCTCAAGGGCATCCTATGGCTACACCTTC.

Only a few counts were recorded for this clonotype. The chain carries TRBV29-1 and TRBJ2-5; D is unclear. CDR1 and CDR2 from the germline V gene are SQVTM and ANQGSEA. The V end lost 3 bases, the J end lost 1 base, and 9 bases lay between the germline ends. This CDR3 has 13 residues. Written as DNA, the CDR3 is TGCAGCGTTGAGGGCAGTACCCAAGAGACCCAGTACTTC. This gives the protein CSVEGSTQETQYF.

This clonotype was seen a handful of times. The chain recombines TRBV5-6 with TRBJ1-5; D ambiguous. The ends were cut back, 3 bases at V and 0 bases at J, with 10 bases in the middle. The germline CDR1 and CDR2 sequences are SGHDT and YYEEEE. The length of the CDR3 is 15 residues. DNA for the CDR3: TGTGCCAGCAGCTCCGTAGATACTAGCAATCAGCCCCAGCATTTT. This encodes CASSSVDTSNQPQHF.

This clonotype came up a few times. The chain joins TRBV27 to TRBJ1-5; D gene unclear. Trimming removed 3 bases from V and 4 bases from J, with 13 bases in between. The CDR3 has 15 amino acids. Per the germline V gene, CDR1 is MNHEY and CDR2 is SMNVEV (reference sequence). The CDR3 coding sequence is TGTGCCAGCAGTTTTTTGGGCGCGGCGAATCAGCCCCAGCATTTT. Translating it yields CASSFLGAANQPQHF.

This clonotype was counted between two and nine times. This chain uses TRBV29-1 with TRBJ2-1, with 7 bases matching TRBD1. CDR3 length equals 14 residues. With 3 bases clipped from V and 6 bases from J, the junction kept 8 bases outside the gene matches. Per germline, CDR1 SQVTM and CDR2 ANQGSEA. CDR3 residues: CSVDTGAFVNEQFF. In DNA, the CDR3 is TGCAGCGTTGATACAGGGGCGTTCGTCAATGAGCAGTTCTTC.

The chain's CDR3 is CASSADFSPETQYF. Written as DNA, the CDR3 is TGCGCCAGCAGTGCAGACTTCAGTCCGGAGACCCAGTACTTC. The rearrangement joins TRBV10-1 to TRBJ2-5; D is unresolved. The length of the CDR3 is 14 residues. The V end was cut by 4 bases, the J end by 5 bases, with 14 bases between. Germline V gene sequence: CDR1 WNHNN, CDR2 SYGVQD (reference sequence).

This clonotype was detected a few times. The gene calls are TRBV20-1 and TRBJ1-2, with 9 bases fitting TRBD1. Germline-derived CDR1 and CDR2 are DFQATT and SNEGSKA (reference sequence). The junction had 7 bases not matched to a gene; V was cut back by 5 bases and J by 3 bases. The CDR3 sequence is 14 residues long. Written as DNA, the CDR3 is TGCAGTGCTGCCGGGACAGGGACTCACTATGGCTACACCTTC. Its translation: CSAAGTGTHYGYTF.

The chain combines TRBV6-2 or TRBV6-3 with TRBJ2-3; TRBD2 aligns across 10 bases. J lost 5 bases, V lost 0 bases, and 5 bases had no gene match. The germline V gene has CDR1 MNHEY and CDR2 SVGEGT. This CDR3 has 16 residues. The CDR3 protein is CASSYSLASGGDTQYF. The DNA for the CDR3 is TGTGCCAGCAGTTACTCGCTGGCTAGCGGGGGAGATACGCAGTATTTT.

This chain links TRBV30 with TRBJ2-4; unclear D gene. Germline V lookup: CDR1 GTSNPN, CDR2 SVGIG (reference sequence). CDR3 length equals 14 residues. The V and J ends lost 1 base and 2 bases respectively, with 9 bases between them. This CDR3 is CAWSGGLSKNIQYF. The CDR3 DNA follows: TGTGCCTGGAGTGGTGGTTTATCCAAAAACATTCAGTACTTC.

This clonotype came up a few times. The rearrangement uses TRBV12-3 or TRBV12-4 and TRBJ2-1; possible D gene TRBD2, 7 bases. The V end lost 0 bases, the J end lost 4 bases, and 13 bases lay between the germline ends. This CDR3 is 16 amino acids long. The CDR3 nucleotides read TGTGCCAGCAGTTTAGCGGGCGGGGGCCGTTACAATGAGCAGTTCTTC. It encodes CASSLAGGGRYNEQFF.

This clonotype was counted many times. This sequence joins TRBV29-1 and TRBJ2-2; D unclear. CDR3 length: 13 amino acids. Germline CDR1 and CDR2: SQVTM and ANQGSEA. Trimming took off 7 bases at V and 3 bases at J, with 12 bases between the two ends. Here the CDR3 DNA reads TGCAGCGGATTTGATCCTTACACCGGGGAGCTGTTTTTT. This codes for CSGFDPYTGELFF.

V and J are TRBV10-3 and TRBJ2-2, with D perhaps TRBD2 (6 bases). The CDR3 is made up of 15 amino acids. Trimming removed 4 bases from V and 5 bases from J, with 14 bases in between. Germline lookup yields CDR1 ENHRY and CDR2 SYGVKD. CDR3 sequence (DNA): TGTGCCATCAGTGTCGGAAGGGGAGGTACCGGGGAGCTGTTTTTT. This encodes CAISVGRGGTGELFF.

This clonotype was observed a handful of times. The gene calls are TRBV20-1 and TRBJ1-1; no reliable D call. V was cut by 3 bases and J by 3 bases, with 8 bases left in between. Germline CDR1 and CDR2: DFQATT and SNEGSKA (reference sequence). The length of the CDR3 is 12 residues. The CDR3 DNA follows: TGCAGTGCTAGGTGGCAGGACACTGAAGCTTTCTTT. This sequence encodes CSARWQDTEAFF.

V gene TRBV7-8 combines with J gene TRBJ2-5; D is undetermined. V dropped 2 bases and J dropped 7 bases, with 11 bases sitting between them. The CDR3 sequence is 13 residues long. Germline lookup yields CDR1 SGHVS and CDR2 FQNEAQ. The CDR3 sequence: CASSLLRAGTQYF. Here the CDR3 DNA reads TGTGCCAGCAGCTTATTAAGGGCTGGGACCCAGTACTTC.

This clonotype was observed many times. This chain joins TRBV10-3 and TRBJ2-5; 7 positions agree with TRBD1. Trimming cost V 6 bases and J 2 bases; bases outside gene matches: 3. CDR1 and CDR2 (germline): ENHRY, SYGVKD. The CDR3 length is 13 residues. In DNA form, the CDR3 reads TGTGCCATCAGGGAGACAGGGCAAGAGACCCAGTACTTC. This encodes CAIRETGQETQYF.

The chain is built from TRBV6-1 and TRBJ2-7, with unresolved D. Trimming shortened V by 1 base and J by 0 bases, and 7 bases separated the two germline ends. The CDR3 spans 14 residues. Germline V gives CDR1 MNHNS, CDR2 SASEGT. CDR3 loop: CASSEGEPSYEQYF. CDR3 sequence (DNA): TGTGCCAGCAGTGAAGGGGAACCCTCCTACGAGCAGTACTTC.

This clonotype was counted many times. The V and J genes are TRBV20-1 and TRBJ1-1; no definite D call. This CDR3 comprises 14 residues. From germline, CDR1 is DFQATT and CDR2 SNEGSKA (reference sequence). The V and J ends lost 3 bases and 1 base respectively, with 12 bases between them. CDR3 loop: CSARPGKGNTEAFF. The CDR3 region has the DNA TGCAGTGCTAGGCCAGGCAAAGGGAACACTGAAGCTTTCTTT.

Only a few counts were recorded for this clonotype. One end of the junction fails to match germline, which may point to a read error. The CDR3, as DNA: TGCAGCGTGGAAGAAAGTGGACCTGGCTACACCTTC. Its translation: CSVEESGPGYTF. The chain joins TRBV29-1 to TRBJ1-2, with no clear D. Germline CDR1 and CDR2: SQVTM and ANQGSEA. CDR3 length equals 12 residues.

The gene calls are TRBV18 and TRBJ2-5, with D maybe TRBD1 (5 bases). The CDR3 covers 15 residues. CDR1 and CDR2 from the germline V gene are KGHSH and LQKENI. Trimming took off 0 bases at V and 5 bases at J, with 13 bases between the two ends. CDR3 amino acids: CASSPPPGIRETQYF. CDR3 in DNA: TGTGCCAGCTCACCACCGCCAGGGATCCGGGAGACCCAGTACTTC.

The rearrangement uses TRBV10-3 and TRBJ2-3; 9 bases fit TRBD1. V lost 3 bases and J lost 1; bases outside the gene matches: 14. This CDR3 is built from 19 residues. CDR1 is ENHRY and CDR2 is SYGVKD in the germline V gene. Here the CDR3 reads CAISDRRGTGYTGTDTQYF. DNA for the CDR3: TGTGCCATCAGTGATAGGCGGGGGACAGGGTATACGGGCACAGATACGCAGTATTTT.